A selection of T cell receptor beta chains follows, all from one sample in a study of blood T cell repertoires in COVID-19. The assay was immunoSEQ multiplex PCR, and TCRdb's table has in-frame clones only and misses some. The table has some 530,000 clones, approximately 83% seen once. Input material: peripheral blood. Receptors were obtained from a human donor in a cohort sampled during active COVID-19. The CDR3 runs from the conserved cysteine through the conserved F or W. Each record gives: V gene, CDR3 protein.

V: TRBV2; CDR3: CASKGLDSGANVLTF
V: TRBV7-2; CDR3: CASSRRTGDSGNTIYF
V: TRBV28; CDR3: CASTSREAPSYNEQFF
V: TRBV27; CDR3: CASSMTSVHYEQYF
V: TRBV28; CDR3: CASNPRSPSGYGYTF
V: TRBV4-2; CDR3: CASSQSREDGYTF
V: TRBV29-1; CDR3: CSVEQGIGYEQYF
V: TRBV30; CDR3: CAYLGLAGVGELFF
V: TRBV9; CDR3: CASSVSGTSYEQYF
V: TRBV3-1/TRBV3-2; CDR3: CASPTQGNYGYTF
V: TRBV11-2; CDR3: CASSLGTGDYGYTF
V: TRBV19; CDR3: CASSTSRTGISTDTQYF
V: TRBV14; CDR3: CASSPLGGATNEKLFF
V: TRBV11-2; CDR3: CASSDRYNQPQHF
V: TRBV6-2/TRBV6-3; CDR3: CASSYSPTSGIYNEQFF
V: TRBV6-5; CDR3: CASSGTSGSHEQFF
V: TRBV3-1/TRBV3-2; CDR3: CASSQGDFSGRLTKNIQYF
V: TRBV27; CDR3: CASSYSGSSYNEQFF
V: TRBV20-1; CDR3: CSAKHQAEQFF
V: TRBV6-5; CDR3: CASAPQTSNEQFF
V: TRBV5-4; CDR3: CASEGGVTDTQYF
V: TRBV28; CDR3: CASSARTAYEQYF
V: TRBV3-1/TRBV3-2; CDR3: CASSPRLAGPELFF
V: TRBV7-2; CDR3: CASSLAFRSYNEQFF
V: TRBV11-2; CDR3: CASSFGTSGQETQYF
V: TRBV11-3; CDR3: CASSLEKERRGVETQYF
V: TRBV5-4; CDR3: CASSRDYGYGYTF
V: TRBV6-2/TRBV6-3; CDR3: CASSSAYEQYF
V: TRBV3-1/TRBV3-2; CDR3: CASSPMQGAPEAFF
V: TRBV3-1/TRBV3-2; CDR3: CASSPRGNTIYF
V: TRBV14; CDR3: CASSRDFIYEQYF
V: TRBV29-1; CDR3: CSVTKTNRGYEQYF
V: TRBV28; CDR3: CASRTGTLSPYEQYF
V: TRBV5-8; CDR3: CASSIGGAAGEETQYF
V: TRBV5-1; CDR3: CASSSGTEKGSNYGYTF
V: TRBV9; CDR3: CASSALAGVSNEQFF
V: TRBV11-2; CDR3: CASSPQREPRNTGELFF
V: TRBV20-1; CDR3: CSASRGSSTGGKGFF
V: TRBV5-1; CDR3: CASSLETKRGADTQYF
V: TRBV6-6; CDR3: CASSTADTNEKLFF
V: TRBV4-2; CDR3: CASSQDRQGGGQPQHF
V: TRBV19; CDR3: CASTGVGDEQFF
V: TRBV20-1; CDR3: CSASIQVNTEAFF
V: TRBV18; CDR3: CASSPSLAGAGGGTGELFF
V: TRBV28; CDR3: CASRLAGVVETQYF
V: TRBV30; CDR3: CAWSVRETQYF
V: TRBV2; CDR3: CASSDNNRAINEQFF
V: TRBV5-1; CDR3: CASSTGSWQTEAFF
V: TRBV6-2/TRBV6-3; CDR3: CASSEAAGELFF
V: TRBV15; CDR3: CATSRGTTGGAYPEAFF
V: TRBV24-1; CDR3: CATSDVGLAGTGETQYF
V: TRBV5-4; CDR3: CASSLGASGGQETQYF
V: TRBV5-4; CDR3: CASSLESGASYGYTF